This T cell receptor (beta chain) was profiled in a study of CD8+ T cells in alopecia areata. Cell sorting was applied to PBMCs, and CD4+ and CD8+ T cells were collected. cDNA reverse transcribed from extracted RNA served as the sequencing template. Assay used: immunoSEQ multiplex PCR; TCRdb lists only in-frame clones, some missing. The sample has about 200,000 clones, around 50% seen once. The CDR3 consists of 15 residues. Trimming took 5 bases from V and 0 from J, leaving 13 bases between them. The germline CDR1 and CDR2 sequences are SNHLY and FYNNEI. This clone was detected a few times. The target antigen is unknown. Study observations and caveats: Scalp data also include sequences from resident alphabeta T cells of normal skin. Although TCR sharing was seen in mice, sharing across patients was less clear, possibly for HLA-related reasons. Higher clonality than in normal scalp was seen in lesional scalp, especially alopecia totalis/universalis.

The J gene is TRBJ1-2, the V gene TRBV2; D may be TRBD1 (5 bases). The TCR was taken from a human donor in good health. The sequencing sample was made of CD8+ T cells sorted from blood. The CDR3 nucleotides read TGTGCCAGCAGTCCATTAGACAGAGCTAACTATGGCTACACCTTC. Its translation is CASSPLDRANYGYTF.